Each of the 26 T cell receptor beta chains below was sequenced from the same sample in a study of T cell responses to AZD1222 COVID-19 vaccine. The method was immunoSEQ multiplex PCR; TCRdb's version includes in-frame clones alone and lacks a portion of them. Among some 130,000 clones, 93% were seen once, and the ten largest hold approximately 0.85%. The source was peripheral blood, collected on day 0 of AZD1222 vaccination. Every receptor here comes from an adult in good health.

The CDR3 here is CASSLAPGVNTEAFF. The CDR3 nucleotides read TGTGCCAGCAGCTTAGCCCCAGGGGTGAACACTGAAGCTTTCTTT. V gene TRBV7-8 combines with J gene TRBJ1-1; D may be TRBD1 (6 bases). This CDR3 has 15 amino acids. Germline lookup yields CDR1 SGHVS and CDR2 FQNEAQ. Trimming removed 0 bases from V and 0 bases from J, with 8 bases in between.

V gene TRBV27 combines with J gene TRBJ1-2; TRBD1 is a possible D gene (5 bases). From germline, CDR1 is MNHEY and CDR2 SMNVEV (reference sequence). CDR3 length: 13 residues. V shed 6 bases and J shed 6 bases, with 14 bases lying between them. CDR3 region: CASRNSDSNGYTF. CDR3 bases: TGTGCCAGCAGAAACTCTGACAGTAATGGCTACACCTTC.

The V and J genes are TRBV4-2 and TRBJ1-2; D is unresolved. CDR1 and CDR2 from the germline V gene are LGHNA and YNFKEQ. The CDR3 contains 12 residues. V dropped 0 bases and J dropped 8 bases, with 7 bases sitting between them. CDR3 sequence (DNA): TGTGCCAGCAGCCAAGACTATGGAGGCTACACCTTC. Translating gives CASSQDYGGYTF.

The chain has TRBV4-1 and TRBJ1-6, with TRBD1 as a possible D gene (5 bases). The CDR3 runs 15 residues. Trimming took 4 bases from V and 10 from J, leaving 17 bases between them. The germline V gene has CDR1 MGHRA and CDR2 YSYEKL. The CDR3: CASSLAGDRNSPLHF. The CDR3, as DNA: TGCGCCAGCAGCCTCGCGGGGGATAGGAACTCACCCCTCCACTTT.

The chain couples TRBV6-6 to TRBJ1-5; D is perhaps TRBD1 (5 bases). Trimming shortened V by 2 bases and J by 1 base, and 9 bases separated the two germline ends. Germline CDR1 and CDR2: MNHNY and SVGAGI (reference sequence). This CDR3 is built from 15 residues. CDR3 DNA sequence: TGTGCCAGCAGTTACGAGAGGGGCAGCAATCAGCCCCAGCATTTT. Encoded protein: CASSYERGSNQPQHF.

CDR3 protein: CASSLDRGYGAETQYF. CDR3 DNA: TGTGCCAGCAGTCTAGATAGGGGTTACGGGGCAGAGACCCAGTACTTC. The rearrangement uses TRBV5-6 and TRBJ2-5; possibly TRBD1 or TRBD2 for D (5 bases each). The V gene's germline CDR1 is SGHDT and CDR2 YYEEEE. The germline V and J ends were trimmed by 5 bases and 4 bases, with 21 bases remaining between them. The CDR3 has 16 residues.

CDR3 sequence (DNA): TGTGCCACGGGGGGGACAATCGAGGCTTTCTTT. Translation gives CATGGTIEAFF. The V call is TRBV6-5, the J call TRBJ1-1, with TRBD1 as a possible D gene (6 bases). Germline CDR1 and CDR2: MNHEY and SVGAGI. Trimming took 10 bases from V and 11 from J, leaving 17 bases between them. The CDR3 runs 11 residues.

This clone was recorded only once. The rearrangement joins TRBV19 to TRBJ1-4; maybe TRBD1 (6 bases). The CDR3 has 17 residues. Germline values: CDR1 LNHDA, CDR2 SQIVND (reference sequence). The ends were cut back, 3 bases at V and 7 bases at J, with 21 bases in the middle. The chain's CDR3 is CASSMRGRTGAGEKLFF. DNA for the CDR3: TGTGCCAGTAGTATGAGAGGGCGGACGGGGGCCGGTGAAAAACTGTTTTTT.

The chain combines TRBV29-1 with TRBJ2-5; 8 positions match TRBD2. This CDR3 is built from 19 residues. CDR1 is SQVTM and CDR2 is ANQGSEA in the germline V gene. Unmatched junction bases numbered 20, after V lost 4 bases and J lost 1 base. This CDR3 reads CSVVPRVLAGTISQETQYF. The DNA for the CDR3 is TGCAGCGTTGTGCCCCGGGTGCTAGCGGGTACTATTTCCCAAGAGACCCAGTACTTC.

V is TRBV6-1 and J is TRBJ1-5, with D perhaps matching TRBD1 (5 bases). Trimming left V 2 bases short and J 3 bases short, with 11 bases between. The germline gives CDR1 MNHNS, CDR2 SASEGT. There are 15 residues in the CDR3. This chain's CDR3 is CASSETRQYNQPQHF. The CDR3 DNA sequence: TGTGCCAGCAGTGAAACGAGACAGTACAATCAGCCCCAGCATTTT.

This clone occurred once. The chain couples TRBV10-3 to TRBJ1-1; possible D gene TRBD1, 5 bases. The CDR3 is 13 amino acids. The V gene lost 6 bases and the J gene lost 5 bases, with 13 bases spanning the gap. Germline V gives CDR1 ENHRY, CDR2 SYGVKD. In DNA, the CDR3 is TGTGCCATCAGAGGAGGTGGGGCTACTGAAGCTTTCTTT. This gives the protein CAIRGGGATEAFF.

This sequence joins TRBV7-9 and TRBJ2-2, with 11 positions matching TRBD1. J was trimmed by 6 bases and V by 4 bases; bases with no gene match: 1. The CDR3 length is 14 residues. Germline CDR1 SEHNR, CDR2 FQNEAQ (reference sequence). The CDR3 DNA follows: TGTGCCAGCAGCTGGACAGGGGGCCCCGGGGAGCTGTTTTTT. It yields the protein CASSWTGGPGELFF.

In this sample, this clone turned up a few times. The chain has TRBV7-2 and TRBJ1-2, with D perhaps matching TRBD1 (6 bases). This CDR3 spans 15 amino acids. Per germline, CDR1 SGHTA and CDR2 FQGNSA. The V gene lost 3 bases and the J gene lost 8 bases, with 19 bases spanning the gap. The CDR3 DNA is TGTGCCAGCAGCTTGTTGAGGGCAGGGGCCTACGGCTACACCTTC. Encoded protein: CASSLLRAGAYGYTF.

This clone has a single count. This rearrangement joins TRBV2 to TRBJ2-1; maybe TRBD1 (6 bases). Per the germline V gene, CDR1 is SNHLY and CDR2 is FYNNEI. V lost 9 bases, J lost 4 bases, and 10 bases lay in between. There are 12 residues in the CDR3. The CDR3 reads CARRGTYNEQFF. CDR3 coding DNA: TGTGCCAGGAGGGGGACGTACAATGAGCAGTTCTTC.

This sequence joins TRBV5-4 and TRBJ2-5, with 8 bases lining up with TRBD2. Germline lookup yields CDR1 SGHNT and CDR2 YYREEE (reference sequence). With 3 bases clipped from V and 5 bases from J, the junction kept 15 bases outside the gene matches. The CDR3 has 17 amino acids. The CDR3 here is CASSSAPGLGLGETQYF. CDR3 in DNA: TGTGCCAGCAGCTCGGCTCCGGGACTAGGTCTCGGTGAGACCCAGTACTTC.

The rearrangement joins TRBV5-4 to TRBJ1-2, with a tentative D call TRBD1 (5 bases). The CDR3 runs 15 residues. V was trimmed by 3 bases and J by 3 bases, leaving 15 bases between them. From germline, CDR1 is SGHNT and CDR2 YYREEE (reference sequence). CDR3 protein: CASSSRQKPYYGYTF. The CDR3, as DNA: TGTGCCAGCAGCTCCCGACAGAAACCTTACTATGGCTACACCTTC.

The gene calls are TRBV30 and TRBJ1-5; no reliable D call. V was trimmed by 2 bases and J by 0 bases, leaving 11 bases between them. The CDR3 covers 15 residues. Germline V gene lookup returns CDR1 GTSNPN and CDR2 SVGIG (reference sequence). In DNA, the CDR3 is TGTGCCTGGAGTCCCAGGAGCCATAGCAATCAGCCCCAGCATTTT. Translation: CAWSPRSHSNQPQHF. The full variable domain, in which reference TRBV30 and TRBJ1-5 provide the parts outside the CDR3, is SQTIHQWPATLVQPVGSPLSLECTVEGTSNPNLYWYRQAAGRGLQLLFYSVGIGQISSEVPQNLSASRPQDRQFILSSKKLLLSDSGFYLCAWSPRSHSNQPQHFGDGTRLSIL.

This chain uses TRBV4-1 with TRBJ1-3; D is uncertain. V lost 0 bases and J lost 4, with 16 bases in between. CDR3 length: 17 amino acids. Germline V gives CDR1 MGHRA, CDR2 YSYEKL. The CDR3 nucleotides read TGCGCCAGCAGCCAAGATAATTCTGGGAGTTACGGAAACACCATATATTTT. This encodes CASSQDNSGSYGNTIYF.

This clone was detected only once. The gene calls are TRBV29-1 and TRBJ2-7, with D possibly TRBD1 on 5 matching bases. The CDR3 is made up of 14 amino acids. The germline V gene encodes CDR1 SQVTM and CDR2 ANQGSEA. The V gene lost 5 bases and the J gene lost 0 bases, with 14 bases spanning the gap. The CDR3 loop reads CSVSPDSISYEQYF. The CDR3 DNA reads as TGCAGCGTTTCCCCCGACAGCATCTCCTACGAGCAGTACTTC.

This chain connects TRBV6-6 to TRBJ2-1, with D possibly TRBD2 on 6 matching bases. Germline lookup yields CDR1 MNHNY and CDR2 SVGAGI (reference sequence). The CDR3 contains 12 residues. The V gene lost 11 bases and the J gene lost 3 bases, with 11 bases spanning the gap. The DNA for the CDR3 is TGTGCCGGTAGCGGAAACTACAATGAGCAGTTCTTC. Its translation: CAGSGNYNEQFF.

V usage is TRBV2 and J usage is TRBJ2-2; 9 bases map to TRBD1. This CDR3 spans 15 amino acids. V was clipped by 5 bases and J by 3 bases; unmatched bases: 4. CDR1 SNHLY and CDR2 FYNNEI come from the germline V gene. The CDR3 nucleotides read TGTGCCAGCAGTCCGGGACAGGGCTACACCGGGGAGCTGTTTTTT. It codes for CASSPGQGYTGELFF.

The chain carries TRBV18 and TRBJ1-2; D is unresolved. The V gene lost 6 bases and the J gene lost 0 bases, with 11 bases spanning the gap. There are 14 residues in the CDR3. The germline V gene has CDR1 KGHSH and CDR2 LQKENI. The CDR3 region is CASSPEFSNYGYTF. CDR3 sequence (DNA): TGTGCCAGCTCCCCGGAGTTTTCTAACTATGGCTACACCTTC.

V and J are TRBV28 and TRBJ2-2, with unresolved D. V was trimmed by 3 bases and J by 4 bases, leaving 3 bases between them. Germline V gene sequence: CDR1 MDHEN, CDR2 SYDVKM. This CDR3 comprises 12 residues. In nucleotides, the CDR3 is TGTGCCAGCAGTTTGGCCACCGGGGAGCTGTTTTTT. Translation gives CASSLATGELFF.

The rearrangement uses TRBV6-5 and TRBJ1-5; D gene unclear. V was shortened by 6 bases and J by 9 bases, with 12 bases between the two germline ends. The CDR3 runs 12 residues. Germline V gene lookup returns CDR1 MNHEY and CDR2 SVGAGI. The CDR3 bases are TGTGCCAGCAGCCTCCGAAGCGGGCCCCAGCATTTT. Amino acid sequence: CASSLRSGPQHF.

The gene calls are TRBV21-1 and TRBJ1-6; the D call TRBD1 from the table was never checked on the DNA. TRBV21-1 is deemed a pseudogene. This CDR3 spans 16 amino acids. The DNA of the CDR3 is TGTGCCAGCAGCAAAGAGGGGCGGTACAGGAATTCACCCCTCCACTTT. Its protein product is CASSKEGRYRNSPLHF.

The genes are TRBV5-1 and TRBJ1-4; tentatively, D is TRBD1 (5 bases). The germline V gene has CDR1 SGHRS and CDR2 YFSETQ. This CDR3 has 14 amino acids. Trimming shortened V by 2 bases and J by 7 bases, and 12 bases separated the two germline ends. CDR3 sequence reads: CASSFTGTGEKLFF. The CDR3 nucleotides are TGCGCCAGCAGCTTTACCGGGACGGGTGAAAAACTGTTTTTT.